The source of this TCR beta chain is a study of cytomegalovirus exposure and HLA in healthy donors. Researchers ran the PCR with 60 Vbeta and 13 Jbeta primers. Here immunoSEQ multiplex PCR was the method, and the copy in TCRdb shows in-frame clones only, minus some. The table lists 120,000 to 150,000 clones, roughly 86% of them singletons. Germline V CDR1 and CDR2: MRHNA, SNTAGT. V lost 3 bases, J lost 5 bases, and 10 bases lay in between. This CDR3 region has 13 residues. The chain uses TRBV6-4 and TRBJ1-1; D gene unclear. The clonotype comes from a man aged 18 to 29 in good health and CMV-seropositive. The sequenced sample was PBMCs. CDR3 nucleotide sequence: TGTGCCAGCAGTGATTCGAGTGTGACTGAAGCTTTCTTT. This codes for CASSDSSVTEAFF.